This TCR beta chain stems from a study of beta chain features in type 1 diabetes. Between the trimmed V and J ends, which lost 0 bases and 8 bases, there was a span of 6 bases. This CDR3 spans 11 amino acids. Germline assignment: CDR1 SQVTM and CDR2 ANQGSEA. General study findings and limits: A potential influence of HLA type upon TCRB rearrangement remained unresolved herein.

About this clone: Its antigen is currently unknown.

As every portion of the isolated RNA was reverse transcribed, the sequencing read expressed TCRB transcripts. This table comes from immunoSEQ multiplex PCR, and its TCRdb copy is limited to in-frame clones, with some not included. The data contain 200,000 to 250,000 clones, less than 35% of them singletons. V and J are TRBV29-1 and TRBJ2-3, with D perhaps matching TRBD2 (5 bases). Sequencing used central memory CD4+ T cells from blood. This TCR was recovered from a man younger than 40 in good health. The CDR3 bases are TGCAGCGTTGAAGATCGGGGTACGCAGTATTTT. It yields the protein CSVEDRGTQYF.